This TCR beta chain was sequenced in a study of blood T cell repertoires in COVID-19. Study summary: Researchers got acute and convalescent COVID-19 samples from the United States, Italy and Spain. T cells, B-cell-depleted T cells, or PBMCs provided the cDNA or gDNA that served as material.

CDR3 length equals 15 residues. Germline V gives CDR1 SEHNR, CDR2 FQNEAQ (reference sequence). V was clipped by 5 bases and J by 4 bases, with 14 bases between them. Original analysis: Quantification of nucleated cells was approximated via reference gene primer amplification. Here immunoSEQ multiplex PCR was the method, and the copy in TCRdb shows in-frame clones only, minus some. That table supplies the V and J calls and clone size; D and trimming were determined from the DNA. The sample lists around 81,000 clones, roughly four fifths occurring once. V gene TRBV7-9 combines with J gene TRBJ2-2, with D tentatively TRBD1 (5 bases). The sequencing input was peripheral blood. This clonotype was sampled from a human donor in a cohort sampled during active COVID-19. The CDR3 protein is CASSLKQGGTGELFF. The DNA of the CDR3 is TGTGCCAGCAGCCTGAAGCAGGGTGGCACCGGGGAGCTGTTTTTT. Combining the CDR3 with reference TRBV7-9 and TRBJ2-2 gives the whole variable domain DTGVSQNPRHKITKRGQNVTFRCDPISEHNRLYWYRQTLGQGPEFLTYFQNEAQLEKSRLLSDRFSAERPKGSFSTLEIQRTEQGDSAMYLCASSLKQGGTGELFFGEGSRLTVL.